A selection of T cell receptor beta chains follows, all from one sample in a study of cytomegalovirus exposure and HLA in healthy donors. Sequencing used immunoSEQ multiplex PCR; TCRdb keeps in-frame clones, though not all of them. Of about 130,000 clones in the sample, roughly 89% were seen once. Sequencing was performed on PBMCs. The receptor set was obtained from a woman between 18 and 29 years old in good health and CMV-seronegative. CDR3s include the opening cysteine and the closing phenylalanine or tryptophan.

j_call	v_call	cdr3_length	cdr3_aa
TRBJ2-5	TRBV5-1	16	CARWASTAGGKETQYF
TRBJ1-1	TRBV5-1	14	CASSFQFEGSEAFF
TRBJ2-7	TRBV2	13	CASSEGDSSKGYF
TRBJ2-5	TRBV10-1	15	CASSEGGQGLLTQYF
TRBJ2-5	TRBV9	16	CASSHTGTSPKETQYF
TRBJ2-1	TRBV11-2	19	CASRTPGPDLSPVHNEQFF
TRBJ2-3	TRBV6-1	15	CASISSGSLTDTQYF
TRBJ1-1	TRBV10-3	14	CAISPDRAWAEAFF
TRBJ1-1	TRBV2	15	CASSVEGSGNTEAFF
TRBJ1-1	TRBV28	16	CASSLPTGGGNTEAFF
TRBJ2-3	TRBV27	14	CASSFEANTDTQYF
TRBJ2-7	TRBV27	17	CASSLLSVGQGYYEQYF
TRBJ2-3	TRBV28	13	CASSLISTDTQYF
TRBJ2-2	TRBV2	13	CASKEEITGELFF
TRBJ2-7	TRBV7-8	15	CASTTRTGGIYEQYF
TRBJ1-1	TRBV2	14	CASRGTGFVSEAFF
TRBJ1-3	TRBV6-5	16	CASSYSAPSSGNTIYF
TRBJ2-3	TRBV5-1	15	CASSLAGGGTDTQYF
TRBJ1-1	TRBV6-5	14	CASSQQGVNTEAFF
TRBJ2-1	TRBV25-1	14	CASSRTGTYNEQFF
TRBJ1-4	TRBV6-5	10	CASRQVGLFF
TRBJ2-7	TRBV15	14	CATSRDSVSYEQYF